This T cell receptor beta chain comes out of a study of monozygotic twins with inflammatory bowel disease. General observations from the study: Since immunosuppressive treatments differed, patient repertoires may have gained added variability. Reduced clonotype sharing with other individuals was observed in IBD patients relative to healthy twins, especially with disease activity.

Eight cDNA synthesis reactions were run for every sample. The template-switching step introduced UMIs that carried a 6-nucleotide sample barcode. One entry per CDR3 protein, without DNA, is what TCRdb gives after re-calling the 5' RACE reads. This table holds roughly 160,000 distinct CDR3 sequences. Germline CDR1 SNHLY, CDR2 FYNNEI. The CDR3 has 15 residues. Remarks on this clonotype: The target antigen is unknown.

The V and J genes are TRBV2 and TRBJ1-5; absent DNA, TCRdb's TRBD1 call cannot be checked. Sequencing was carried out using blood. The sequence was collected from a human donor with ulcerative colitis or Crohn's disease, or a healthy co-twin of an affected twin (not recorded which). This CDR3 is CASSAAGRLRQPQHF.